The clone carrying this TCR beta chain has a count of ten or more. The record originates from a study of metastatic and nonmetastatic thyroid tumors. Study-wide context: Both malignant and benign thyroid patients supplied peripheral blood and tumor or nodule tissue samples, across which the repertoires of these patients were then compared.

Germline-derived CDR1 and CDR2 are MNHEY and SMNVEV (reference sequence). V gave up 4 bases and J gave up 0 bases; unmatched junction bases: 1. The CDR3 consists of 14 residues. Thyroid surgery took place with no prior treatment in any patient. Original processing notes: Clinicopathological groups differed in CDR3, with these differences serving to build a distant-metastasis classifier for papillary thyroid cancer. TCRdb reprocessed the PCR reads using MiXCR. Here the V and J calls rest on TCRdb's processing, not on the authors' analysis. Among approximately 40,000 clones, about an eighth were seen once, and the ten largest hold under 30%.

The sample consisted of blood. This sequence joins TRBV27 and TRBJ2-7; 9 nucleotides align to TRBD2. This receptor was taken from a female donor with papillary thyroid cancer or a benign thyroid nodule (not recorded which). Some clones in this sample may be carry-over from other donors' samples. The CDR3 spells CASSYSGGSYEQYF. DNA for the CDR3: TGTGCCAGCAGTTATAGCGGGGGCTCCTACGAGCAGTACTTC.